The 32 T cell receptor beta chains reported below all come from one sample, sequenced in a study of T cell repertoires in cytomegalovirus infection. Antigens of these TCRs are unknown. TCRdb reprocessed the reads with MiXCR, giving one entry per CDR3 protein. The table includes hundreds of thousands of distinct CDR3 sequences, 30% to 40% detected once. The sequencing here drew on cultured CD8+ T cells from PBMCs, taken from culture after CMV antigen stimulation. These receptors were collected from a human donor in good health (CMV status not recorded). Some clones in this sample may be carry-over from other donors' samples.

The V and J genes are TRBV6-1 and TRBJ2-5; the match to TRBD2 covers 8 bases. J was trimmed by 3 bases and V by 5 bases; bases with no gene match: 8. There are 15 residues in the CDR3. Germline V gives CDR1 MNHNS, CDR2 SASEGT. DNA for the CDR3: TGTGCCAGCAGTACCTTAGCGGGGTTAAAAGAGACCCAGTACTTC. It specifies CASSTLAGLKETQYF.

CDR3 DNA: TGTGCCAGCAGTTCTGGGACAGCGCTCCTTGGCTACACCTTC. Its protein product is CASSSGTALLGYTF. The chain combines TRBV27 with TRBJ1-2, with TRBD1 matching 7 bases. CDR3 length equals 14 residues. V was clipped by 4 bases and J by 7 bases; unmatched bases: 9. Germline V gene sequence: CDR1 MNHEY, CDR2 SMNVEV (reference sequence).

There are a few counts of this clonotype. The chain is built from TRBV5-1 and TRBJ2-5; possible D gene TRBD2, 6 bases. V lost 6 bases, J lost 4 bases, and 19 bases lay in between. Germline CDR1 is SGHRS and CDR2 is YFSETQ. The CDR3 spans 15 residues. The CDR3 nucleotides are TGCGCCAGCATCCTGGAGGGCGGACTGCCAGAGACCCAGTACTTC. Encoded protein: CASILEGGLPETQYF.

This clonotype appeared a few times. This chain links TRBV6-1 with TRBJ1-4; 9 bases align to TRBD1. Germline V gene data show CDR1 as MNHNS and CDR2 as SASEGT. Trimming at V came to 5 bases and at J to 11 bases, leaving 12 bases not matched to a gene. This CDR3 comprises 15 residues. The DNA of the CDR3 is TGTGCCAGCAGTCCATGGGTCGGACAGGGGTCGAAACTGTTTTTT. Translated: CASSPWVGQGSKLFF.

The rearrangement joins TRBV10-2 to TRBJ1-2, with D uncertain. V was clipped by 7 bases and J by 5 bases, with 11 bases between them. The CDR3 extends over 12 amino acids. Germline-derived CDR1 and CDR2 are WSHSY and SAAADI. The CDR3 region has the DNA TGCGCCAGCAACGGGGAAGATTATGGCTACACCTTC. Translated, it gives CASNGEDYGYTF.

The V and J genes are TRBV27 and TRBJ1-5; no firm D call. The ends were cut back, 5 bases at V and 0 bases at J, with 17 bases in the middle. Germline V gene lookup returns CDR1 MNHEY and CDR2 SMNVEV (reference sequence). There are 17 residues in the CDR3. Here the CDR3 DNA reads TGTGCCAGCAGTCCGGGAGCCATCAGGAATAGCAATCAGCCCCAGCATTTT. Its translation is CASSPGAIRNSNQPQHF.

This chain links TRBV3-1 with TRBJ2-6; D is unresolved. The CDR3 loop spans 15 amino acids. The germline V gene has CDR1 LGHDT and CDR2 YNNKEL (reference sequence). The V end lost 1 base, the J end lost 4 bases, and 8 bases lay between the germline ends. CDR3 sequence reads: CASSQGYPGANVLTF. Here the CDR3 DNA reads TGTGCCAGCAGCCAAGGATACCCGGGGGCCAACGTCCTGACTTTC.

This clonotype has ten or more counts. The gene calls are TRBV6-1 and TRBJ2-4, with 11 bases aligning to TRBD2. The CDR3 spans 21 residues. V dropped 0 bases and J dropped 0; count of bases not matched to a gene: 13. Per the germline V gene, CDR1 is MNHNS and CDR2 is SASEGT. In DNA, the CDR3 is TGTGCCAGCAGTGAAGCCCCTTCCGGGACTAGCGGCGACCTAGCCAAAAACATTCAGTACTTC. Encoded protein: CASSEAPSGTSGDLAKNIQYF.

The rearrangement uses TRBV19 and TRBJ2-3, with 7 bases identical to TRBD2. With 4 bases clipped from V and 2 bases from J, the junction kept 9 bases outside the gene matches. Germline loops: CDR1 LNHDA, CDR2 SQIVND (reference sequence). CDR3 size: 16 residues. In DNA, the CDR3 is TGTGCCAGTAGTACCCCCTGGGGGGGGGACACAGATACGCAGTATTTT. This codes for CASSTPWGGDTDTQYF.

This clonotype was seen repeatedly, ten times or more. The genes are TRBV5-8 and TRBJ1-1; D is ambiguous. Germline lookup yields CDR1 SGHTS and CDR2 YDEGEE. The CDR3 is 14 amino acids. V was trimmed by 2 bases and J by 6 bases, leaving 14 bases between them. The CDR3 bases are TGTGCCAGCAGCTTCAGGAATGATATGGCTGAAGCTTTCTTT. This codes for CASSFRNDMAEAFF.

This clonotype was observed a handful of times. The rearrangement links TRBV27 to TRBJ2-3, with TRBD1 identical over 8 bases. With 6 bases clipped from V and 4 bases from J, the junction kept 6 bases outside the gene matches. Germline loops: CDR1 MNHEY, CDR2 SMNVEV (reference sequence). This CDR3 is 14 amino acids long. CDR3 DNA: TGTGCCAGCAGGGGCAGGGGGCGCCCAGATACGCAGTATTTT. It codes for CASRGRGRPDTQYF.

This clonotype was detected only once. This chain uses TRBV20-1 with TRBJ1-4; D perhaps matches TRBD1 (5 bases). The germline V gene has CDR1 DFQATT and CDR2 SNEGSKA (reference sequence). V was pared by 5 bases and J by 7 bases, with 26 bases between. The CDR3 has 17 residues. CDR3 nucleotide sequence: TGCAGTGCTCCGCGGGGCGCCAGCATGGGGGAAAGTGAAAAACTGTTTTTT. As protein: CSAPRGASMGESEKLFF.

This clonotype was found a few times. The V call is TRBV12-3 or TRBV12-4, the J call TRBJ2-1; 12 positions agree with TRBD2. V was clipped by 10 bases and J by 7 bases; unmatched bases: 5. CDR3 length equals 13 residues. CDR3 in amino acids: CAILAGGRNEQFF. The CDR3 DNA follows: TGTGCCATCCTAGCGGGGGGGCGGAATGAGCAGTTCTTC.

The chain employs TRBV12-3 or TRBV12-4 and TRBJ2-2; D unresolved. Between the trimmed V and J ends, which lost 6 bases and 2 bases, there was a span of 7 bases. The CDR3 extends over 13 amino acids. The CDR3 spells CASSQINTGELFF. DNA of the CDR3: TGTGCCAGCAGCCAAATAAACACCGGGGAGCTGTTTTTT.

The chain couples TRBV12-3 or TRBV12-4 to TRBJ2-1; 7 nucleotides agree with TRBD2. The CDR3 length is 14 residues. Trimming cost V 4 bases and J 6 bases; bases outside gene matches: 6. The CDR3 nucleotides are TGTGCCAGCAGTTCGTTGGGGAGGGGCAATGAGCAGTTCTTC. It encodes CASSSLGRGNEQFF.

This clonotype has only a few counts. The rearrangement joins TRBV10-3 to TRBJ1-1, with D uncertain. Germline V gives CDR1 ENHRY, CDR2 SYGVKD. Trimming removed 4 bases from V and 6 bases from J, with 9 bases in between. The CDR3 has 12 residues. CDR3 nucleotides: TGTGCCATCAGTGGGGCCCAGGCTGAAGCTTTCTTT. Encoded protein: CAISGAQAEAFF.

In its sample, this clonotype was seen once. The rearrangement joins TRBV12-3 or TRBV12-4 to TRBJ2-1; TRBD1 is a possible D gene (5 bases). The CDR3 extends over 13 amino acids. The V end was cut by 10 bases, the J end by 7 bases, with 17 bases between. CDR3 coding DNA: TGTGCCACAGATAAATACCAGGGAAATGAGCAGTTCTTC. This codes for CATDKYQGNEQFF.

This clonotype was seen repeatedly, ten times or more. CDR3 protein: CASSLAGGIAGPEDTQYF. CDR3 DNA sequence: TGTGCCAGCAGCTTAGCGGGGGGAATAGCGGGGCCGGAAGATACGCAGTATTTT. The chain combines TRBV7-2 with TRBJ2-3, with 8 positions matching TRBD2. Trimming cost V 0 bases and J 5 bases; bases outside gene matches: 13. The CDR3 contains 18 residues. Per the germline V gene, CDR1 is SGHTA and CDR2 is FQGNSA.

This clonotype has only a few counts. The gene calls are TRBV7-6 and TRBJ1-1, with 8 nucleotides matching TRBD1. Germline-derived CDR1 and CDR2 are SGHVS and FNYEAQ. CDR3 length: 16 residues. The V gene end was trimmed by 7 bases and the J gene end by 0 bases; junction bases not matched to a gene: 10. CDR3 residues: CASTPPQTGVNTEAFF. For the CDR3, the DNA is TGTGCCAGCACCCCACCCCAGACAGGGGTGAACACTGAAGCTTTCTTT.

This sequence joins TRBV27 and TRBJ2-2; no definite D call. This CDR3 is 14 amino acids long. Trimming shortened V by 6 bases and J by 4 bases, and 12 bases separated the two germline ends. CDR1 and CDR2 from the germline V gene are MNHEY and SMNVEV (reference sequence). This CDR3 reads CASRIGSSTGELFF. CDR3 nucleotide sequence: TGTGCCAGCAGGATTGGATCTTCCACCGGGGAGCTGTTTTTT.

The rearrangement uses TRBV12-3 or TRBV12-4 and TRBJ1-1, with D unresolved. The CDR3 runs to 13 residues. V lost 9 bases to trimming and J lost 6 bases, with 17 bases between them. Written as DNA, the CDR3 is TGTGCCAGTTTGGAACCTAATCGGGCTGAAGCTTTCTTT. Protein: CASLEPNRAEAFF.

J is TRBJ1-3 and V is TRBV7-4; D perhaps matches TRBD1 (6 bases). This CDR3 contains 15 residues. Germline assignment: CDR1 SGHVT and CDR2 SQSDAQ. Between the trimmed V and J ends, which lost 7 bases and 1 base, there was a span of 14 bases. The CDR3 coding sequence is TGTGCCAGCACCGAGGACAGCAGATCTGGAAACACCATATATTTT. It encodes CASTEDSRSGNTIYF.

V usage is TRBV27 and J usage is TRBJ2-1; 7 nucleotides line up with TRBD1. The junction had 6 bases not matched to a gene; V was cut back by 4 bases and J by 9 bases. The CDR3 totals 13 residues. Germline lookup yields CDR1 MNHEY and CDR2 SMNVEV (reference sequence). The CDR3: CASSSNRGREQFF. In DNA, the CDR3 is TGTGCCAGCAGTTCCAACAGGGGCCGTGAGCAGTTCTTC.

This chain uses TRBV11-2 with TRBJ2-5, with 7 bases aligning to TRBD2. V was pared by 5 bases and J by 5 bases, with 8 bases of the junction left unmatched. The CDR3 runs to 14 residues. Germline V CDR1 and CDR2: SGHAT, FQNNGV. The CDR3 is CASSAAGVKETQYF. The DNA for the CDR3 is TGTGCCAGCAGCGCCGCGGGGGTAAAGGAGACCCAGTACTTC.

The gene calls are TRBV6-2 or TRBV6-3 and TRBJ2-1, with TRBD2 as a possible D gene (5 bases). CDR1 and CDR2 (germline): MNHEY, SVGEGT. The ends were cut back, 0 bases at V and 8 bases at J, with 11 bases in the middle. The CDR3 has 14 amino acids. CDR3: CASSYSSSSDEQFF. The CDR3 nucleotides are TGTGCCAGCAGTTACTCGTCTAGCTCGGATGAGCAGTTCTTC.

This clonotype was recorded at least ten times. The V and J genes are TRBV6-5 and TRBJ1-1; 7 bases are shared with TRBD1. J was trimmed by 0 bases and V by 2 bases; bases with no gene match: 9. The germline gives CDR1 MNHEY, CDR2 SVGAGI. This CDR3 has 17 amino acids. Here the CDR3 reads CASSYTTGVPMNTEAFF. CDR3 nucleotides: TGTGCCAGCAGTTACACAACAGGGGTCCCAATGAACACTGAAGCTTTCTTT.

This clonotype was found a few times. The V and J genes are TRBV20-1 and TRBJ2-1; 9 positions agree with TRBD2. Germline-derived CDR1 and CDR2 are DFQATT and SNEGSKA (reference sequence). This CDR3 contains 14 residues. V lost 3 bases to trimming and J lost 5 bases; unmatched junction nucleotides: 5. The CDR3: CSARLAGPNNEQFF. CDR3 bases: TGCAGTGCTAGGCTAGCGGGGCCAAACAATGAGCAGTTCTTC.

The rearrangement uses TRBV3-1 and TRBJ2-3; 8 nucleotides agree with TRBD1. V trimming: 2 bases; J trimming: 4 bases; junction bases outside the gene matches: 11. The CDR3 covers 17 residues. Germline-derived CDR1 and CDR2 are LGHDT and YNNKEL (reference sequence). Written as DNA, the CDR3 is TGTGCCAGCAGCCAACCTTCGGACAGGGATATTGCAGATACGCAGTATTTT. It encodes CASSQPSDRDIADTQYF.

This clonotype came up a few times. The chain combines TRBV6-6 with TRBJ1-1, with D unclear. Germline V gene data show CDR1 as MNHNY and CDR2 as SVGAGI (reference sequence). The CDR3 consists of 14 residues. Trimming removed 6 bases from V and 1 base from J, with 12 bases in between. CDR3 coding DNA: TGTGCCAGCAGCACTCTAACACGGAACACTGAAGCTTTCTTT. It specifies CASSTLTRNTEAFF.

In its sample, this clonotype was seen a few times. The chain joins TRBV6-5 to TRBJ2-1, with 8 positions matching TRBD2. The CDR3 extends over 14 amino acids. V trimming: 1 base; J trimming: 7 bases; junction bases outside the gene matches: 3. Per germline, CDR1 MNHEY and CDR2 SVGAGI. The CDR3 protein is CASSYFGTSNEQFF. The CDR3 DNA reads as TGTGCCAGCAGTTACTTCGGGACTAGTAATGAGCAGTTCTTC.

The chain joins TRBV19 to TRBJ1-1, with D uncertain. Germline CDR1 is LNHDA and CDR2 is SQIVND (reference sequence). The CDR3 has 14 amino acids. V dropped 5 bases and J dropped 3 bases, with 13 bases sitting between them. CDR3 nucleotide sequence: TGTGCCAGTAGTTTTGCCGACGTGGACACTGAAGCTTTCTTT. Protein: CASSFADVDTEAFF.

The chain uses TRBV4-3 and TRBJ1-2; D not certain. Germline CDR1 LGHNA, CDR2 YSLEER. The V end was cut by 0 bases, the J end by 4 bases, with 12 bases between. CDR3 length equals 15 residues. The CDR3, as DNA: TGCGCCAGCAGCCAAGAGAGGCAGGTGTCCTATGGCTACACCTTC. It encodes CASSQERQVSYGYTF.